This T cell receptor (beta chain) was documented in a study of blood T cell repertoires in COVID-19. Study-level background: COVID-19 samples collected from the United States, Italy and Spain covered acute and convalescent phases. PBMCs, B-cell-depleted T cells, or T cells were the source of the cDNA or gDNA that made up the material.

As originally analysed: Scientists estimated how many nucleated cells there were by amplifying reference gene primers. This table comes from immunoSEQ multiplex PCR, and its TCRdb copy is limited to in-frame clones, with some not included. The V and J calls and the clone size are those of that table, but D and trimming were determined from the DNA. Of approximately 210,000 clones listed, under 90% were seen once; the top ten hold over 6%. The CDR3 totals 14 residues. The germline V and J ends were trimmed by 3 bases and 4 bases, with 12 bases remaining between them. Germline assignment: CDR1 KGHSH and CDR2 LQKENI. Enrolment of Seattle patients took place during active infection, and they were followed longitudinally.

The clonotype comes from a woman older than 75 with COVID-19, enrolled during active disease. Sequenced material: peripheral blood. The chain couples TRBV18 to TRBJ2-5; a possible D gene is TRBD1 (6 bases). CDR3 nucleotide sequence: TGTGCCAGCTCACCTCGTGAGGGGGTAGAGACCCAGTACTTC. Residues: CASSPREGVETQYF.